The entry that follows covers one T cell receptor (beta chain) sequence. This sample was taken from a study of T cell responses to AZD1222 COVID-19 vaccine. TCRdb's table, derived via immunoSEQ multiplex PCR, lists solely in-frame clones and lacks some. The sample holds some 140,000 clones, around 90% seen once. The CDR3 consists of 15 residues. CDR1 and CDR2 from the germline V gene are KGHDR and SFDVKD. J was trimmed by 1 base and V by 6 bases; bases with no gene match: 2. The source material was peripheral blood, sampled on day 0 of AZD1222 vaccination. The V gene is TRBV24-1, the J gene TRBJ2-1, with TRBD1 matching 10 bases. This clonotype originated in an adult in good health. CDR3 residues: CATSWGQGSYNEQFF. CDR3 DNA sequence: TGTGCCACCAGTTGGGGACAGGGGTCCTACAATGAGCAGTTCTTC.